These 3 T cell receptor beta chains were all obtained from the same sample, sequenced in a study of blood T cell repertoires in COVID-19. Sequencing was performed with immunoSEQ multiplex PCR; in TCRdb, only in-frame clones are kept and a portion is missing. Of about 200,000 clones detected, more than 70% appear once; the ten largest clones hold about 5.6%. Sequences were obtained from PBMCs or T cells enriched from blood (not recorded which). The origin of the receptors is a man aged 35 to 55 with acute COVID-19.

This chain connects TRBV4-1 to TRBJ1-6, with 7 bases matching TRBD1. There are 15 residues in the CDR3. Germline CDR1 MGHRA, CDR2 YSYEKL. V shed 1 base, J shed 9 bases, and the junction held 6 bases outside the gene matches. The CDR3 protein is CASSQAGTVVSPLHF. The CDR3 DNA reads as TGCGCCAGCAGCCAAGCCGGGACAGTGGTTTCACCCCTCCACTTT.

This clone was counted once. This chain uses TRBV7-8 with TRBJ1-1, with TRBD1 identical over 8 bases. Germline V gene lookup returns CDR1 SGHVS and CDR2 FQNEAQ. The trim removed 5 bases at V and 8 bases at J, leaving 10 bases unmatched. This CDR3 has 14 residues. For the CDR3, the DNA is TGTGCCAGCAGCCCTTGGACAGGGCTTAACGAAGCTTTCTTT. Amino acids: CASSPWTGLNEAFF.

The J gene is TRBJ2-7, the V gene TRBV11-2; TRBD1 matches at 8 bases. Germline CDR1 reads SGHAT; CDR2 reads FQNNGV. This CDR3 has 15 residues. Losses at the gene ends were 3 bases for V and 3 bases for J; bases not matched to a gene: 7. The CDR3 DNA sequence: TGTGCCAGCAGCTTTACAGGGGGGAGGAACTACGAGCAGTACTTC. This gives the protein CASSFTGGRNYEQYF.